The 2 T cell receptor beta chains given below trace back to one sample, sequenced in a study of metastatic and nonmetastatic thyroid tumors. All patients reached thyroid surgery having received no treatment beforehand. Via MiXCR, TCRdb re-called the PCR reads. The sample holds about 26,000 clones, about a quarter seen once. The specimen was blood. All receptors derive from a female donor with papillary thyroid cancer or a benign thyroid nodule (not recorded which). Some clones in this sample may be carry-over from other donors' samples.

This chain uses TRBV30 with TRBJ1-6; unclear D gene. The CDR3 totals 14 residues. V shed 4 bases and J shed 4 bases, with 11 bases lying between them. Germline V gene data show CDR1 as GTSNPN and CDR2 as SVGIG (reference sequence). CDR3 residues: CAWTSSLYNSPLHF. CDR3 nucleotide sequence: TGTGCCTGGACCTCATCTTTATATAATTCACCCCTCCACTTT. Together with reference TRBV30 and TRBJ1-6, the CDR3 gives the full variable domain: SQTIHQWPATLVQPVGSPLSLECTVEGTSNPNLYWYRQAAGRGLQLLFYSVGIGQISSEVPQNLSASRPQDRQFILSSKKLLLSDSGFYLCAWTSSLYNSPLHFGNGTRLTVT.

This clone has only a few counts. The chain combines TRBV3-1 with TRBJ1-3, with TRBD1 identical over 10 bases. V lost 1 base and J lost 0; bases outside the gene matches: 0. CDR3 length: 16 amino acids. Germline V lookup: CDR1 LGHDT, CDR2 YNNKEL (reference sequence). CDR3 protein: CASSQGTGGSGNTIYF. The CDR3 region has the DNA TGTGCCAGCAGCCAAGGGACAGGGGGCTCTGGAAACACCATATATTTT.